This T cell receptor (beta chain) appears in the sequencing data of a study of CD8 T cells in ankylosing spondylitis. Study observations and caveats: In the blood and synovial fluid of reactive arthritis, some motif variants had been previously reported. Disease-linked clones were CD8+ and relatively rare in peripheral blood. It appeared that ankylosing spondylitis blood was characterized by a TCR beta motif of under ten highly homologous variants.

TCR beta libraries were made by quantitative 5'-RACE with molecular barcodes. TCRdb processed the 5' RACE reads anew with MiXCR; each CDR3 protein has one entry. The sample carries around 250,000 distinct CDR3 sequences, around 11% recorded once. The CDR3 has 15 residues. Germline V gene sequence: CDR1 MNHNS, CDR2 SASEGT. Unmatched junction bases numbered 7, after V lost 6 bases and J lost 5 bases. In this sample, this clonotype turned up many times. As yet, its antigen is unknown. Sequences were obtained from blood, either unsorted or a sorted T cell fraction (not recorded which). The source of this sequence is a male donor with ankylosing spondylitis or in good health (not recorded which). V gene TRBV6-1 combines with J gene TRBJ2-5; 12 nucleotides match TRBD2. The CDR3 DNA reads TGTGCCAGCAGCAGACTAGCGGGGGCTGGGGAGACCCAGTACTTC. Protein product: CASSRLAGAGETQYF.